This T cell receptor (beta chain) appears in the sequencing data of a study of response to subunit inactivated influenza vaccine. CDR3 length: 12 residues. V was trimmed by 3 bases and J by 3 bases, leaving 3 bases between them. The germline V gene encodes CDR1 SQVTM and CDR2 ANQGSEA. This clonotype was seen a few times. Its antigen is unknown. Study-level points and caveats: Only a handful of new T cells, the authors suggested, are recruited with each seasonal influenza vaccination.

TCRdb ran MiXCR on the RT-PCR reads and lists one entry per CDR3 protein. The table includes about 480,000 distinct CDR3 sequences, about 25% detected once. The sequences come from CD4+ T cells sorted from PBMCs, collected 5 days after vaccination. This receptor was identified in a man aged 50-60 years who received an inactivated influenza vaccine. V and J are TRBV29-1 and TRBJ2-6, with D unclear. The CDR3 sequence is CSVEDGANVLTF. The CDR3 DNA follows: TGCAGCGTTGAGGATGGGGCCAACGTCCTGACTTTC.